The 5 T cell receptor beta chains reported below all come from one sample, sequenced in a study of T-cell memory formation after mild COVID-19. A single record per CDR3 protein comes from TCRdb applying MiXCR to the 5' RACE reads. The sample carries 550,000 to 650,000 distinct CDR3 sequences, approximately 15% recorded once. Sequences were obtained from PBMCs or a T cell subset sorted from them (not recorded which). The source is an adult woman who had mild COVID-19 (a few samples of this study predate the infection). Cell type and time point are not known.

V and J are TRBV24-1 and TRBJ1-2, with TRBD1 matching 9 bases. CDR1 and CDR2 from the germline V gene are KGHDR and SFDVKD. V lost 7 bases, J lost 4 bases, and 3 bases stayed unmatched. The CDR3 has 13 residues. The CDR3 reads CATRQGAAYGYTF. The CDR3 DNA reads as TGTGCCACCAGACAGGGGGCGGCCTATGGCTACACCTTC.

This clonotype has a handful of counts. The chain links TRBV18 to TRBJ2-5, with unresolved D. V lost 5 bases and J lost 5, with 18 bases in between. CDR3 length: 15 residues. Per germline, CDR1 KGHSH and CDR2 LQKENI. The CDR3 loop reads CASSSRTDIQETQYF. The CDR3 DNA follows: TGTGCCAGCTCATCTAGGACGGATATTCAGGAGACCCAGTACTTC. Variable domain in full (rest from reference TRBV18 and TRBJ2-5): NAGVMQNPRHLVRRRGQEARLRCSPMKGHSHVYWYRQLPEEGLKFMVYLQKENIIDESGMPKERFSAEFPKEGPSILRIQQVVRGDSAAYFCASSSRTDIQETQYFGPGTRLLVL.

The table lists this clonotype with a few counts. V gene TRBV7-3 combines with J gene TRBJ2-3; D gene uncertain. Germline V lookup: CDR1 SGHTA, CDR2 FQGTGA. V lost 6 bases, J lost 4 bases, and 11 bases lay in between. There are 13 residues in the CDR3. The CDR3 nucleotides read TGTGCCAGCAGTCTCCGAGCCTCAGATACGCAGTATTTT. This sequence encodes CASSLRASDTQYF.

J is TRBJ2-1 and V is TRBV7-2, with 7 bases matching TRBD2. CDR1 and CDR2 from the germline V gene are SGHTA and FQGNSA. The J segment lost 7 bases and the V segment lost 7 bases, leaving 13 bases of the junction unmatched. This CDR3 spans 15 amino acids. This CDR3 is CASTSGREWANEQFF. The CDR3 coding sequence is TGTGCCAGCACCTCGGGGAGGGAGTGGGCGAATGAGCAGTTCTTC.

Many counts were recorded for this clonotype. V is TRBV12-3 or TRBV12-4 and J is TRBJ2-7; tentatively, D is TRBD2 (8 bases). CDR3 size: 15 residues. The V gene lost 7 bases and the J gene lost 5 bases, with 21 bases spanning the gap. The DNA for the CDR3 is TGTGCCAGCACCCTAGGGGGCGGGGGGCCGCACGAGCAGTACTTC. Residues: CASTLGGGGPHEQYF.